The rows below give T cell receptor beta chains drawn from one sample of a study of blood T cell repertoires in COVID-19. Some clones are missing from TCRdb's copy, which holds only in-frame ones; the method was immunoSEQ multiplex PCR. The sample shows roughly 90,000 clones, approximately 80% of them seen only once. Sequenced sample: peripheral blood. The receptors originated from a human donor in a cohort sampled during active COVID-19. Both conserved end residues are part of each CDR3. Fields, in order: D gene, J gene, V gene, clone size, CDR3 protein, CDR3 DNA. A D gene is named only where the DNA matches it firmly. Size values are once, few and many counts, or a class for expanded clones, and some rows have none.

>NA|TRBJ2-7|TRBV28|once
CASSLFGQGGSYEQYF
TGTGCCAGCAGTTTATTTGGCCAGGGGGGCTCCTACGAGCAGTACTTC
>NA|TRBJ2-5|TRBV5-4|NA
CASSLGKAGGTGETQYF
TGTGCCAGCAGCTTGGGGAAGGCGGGCGGTACGGGGGAGACCCAGTACTTC
>TRBD2|TRBJ2-3|TRBV5-1|NA
CASSPPGLAIVTQYF
TGCGCCAGCAGCCCACCGGGACTAGCGATAGTTACGCAGTATTTT
>NA|TRBJ2-2|TRBV9|once
CASSVGTNTGELFF
TGTGCCAGCAGCGTAGGGACTAACACCGGGGAGCTGTTTTTT
>TRBD1|TRBJ2-4|TRBV6-5|NA
CASRGGQGTNIQYF
TGTGCCAGCAGGGGGGGACAGGGGACAAACATTCAGTACTTC
>NA|TRBJ1-5|TRBV10-3|NA
CAIRGDQNSNQPQHF
TGTGCCATCAGGGGAGACCAGAATAGCAATCAGCCCCAGCATTTT
>TRBD1|TRBJ2-7|TRBV2|NA
CASRPGTGGGKNEQYF
TGTGCCAGCAGGCCCGGGACAGGAGGGGGTAAAAACGAGCAGTACTTC
>NA|TRBJ2-3|TRBV6-5|NA
CASRPGSSGSDTQYF
TGTGCCAGCAGGCCCGGATCGTCAGGGTCAGATACGCAGTATTTT
>NA|TRBJ2-4|TRBV19|NA
CASSITGIAKNIQYF
TGTGCCAGTAGTATAACAGGGATAGCCAAAAACATTCAGTACTTC
>NA|TRBJ1-2|TRBV3-1/TRBV3-2|NA
CASSLLEDGYTF
TGTGCCAGCAGCCTATTGGAGGATGGCTACACCTTC
>NA|TRBJ2-5|TRBV21-1|NA
CASSTNEDRRQETQYF
TGTGCCAGCAGCACTAATGAGGACAGGAGACAAGAGACCCAGTACTTC
>NA|TRBJ2-7|TRBV7-7|NA
CASSPGLAGSYEQYF
TGTGCTAGCAGCCCTGGGTTGGCAGGGTCCTACGAGCAGTACTTC
>TRBD2|TRBJ2-1|TRBV18|NA
CASSPPGLAGGHEQFF
TGTGCCAGCTCACCACCGGGGCTAGCGGGAGGGCATGAGCAGTTCTTC
>NA|TRBJ1-3|TRBV3-1/TRBV3-2|few
CASSLAYSGNTIYF
TGTGCCAGCAGCCTTGCCTACTCTGGAAACACCATATATTTT
>NA|TRBJ1-2|TRBV5-1|NA
CASSTDGGYGYTF
TGCGCCAGCAGCACCGACGGGGGCTATGGCTACACCTTC
>NA|TRBJ1-2|TRBV7-2|few
CASSFNSGYYTF
TGTGCCAGCAGCTTTAACTCAGGGTACTACACCTTC
>TRBD2|TRBJ2-7|TRBV5-4|few
CASSLSGGPIHEQYF
TGTGCCAGCAGCTTGTCGGGAGGGCCGATCCACGAGCAGTACTTC
>NA|TRBJ2-1|TRBV7-9|NA
CASSSGFYNEQFF
TGTGCCAGCAGCTCCGGGTTCTACAATGAGCAGTTCTTC
>TRBD1|TRBJ2-5|TRBV18|NA
CASSMGQQETQYF
TGTGCCAGCTCGATGGGACAGCAAGAGACCCAGTACTTC
>NA|TRBJ2-5|TRBV19|NA
CASSAAELGHTYAYQETQYF
TGTGCCAGTAGCGCGGCGGAGCTGGGGCACACCTATGCGTACCAAGAGACCCAGTACTTC
>NA|TRBJ2-3|TRBV9|NA
CASSAPQESTDTQYF
TGTGCCAGCAGCGCCCCACAGGAGAGCACAGATACGCAGTATTTT
>NA|TRBJ1-1|TRBV19|NA
CASSPTVKTEAFF
TGTGCCAGTAGTCCGACAGTGAAGACTGAAGCTTTCTTT
>NA|TRBJ2-2|TRBV9|NA
CASSVTGPSNTGELFF
TGTGCCAGCAGCGTCACAGGGCCTTCGAACACCGGGGAGCTGTTTTTT
>NA|TRBJ1-4|TRBV28|NA
CASSPSGKVEKLFF
TGTGCCAGCAGCCCGTCGGGAAAGGTTGAAAAACTGTTTTTT
>NA|TRBJ1-3|TRBV11-2|NA
CASSHYRGSGNTIYF
TGTGCCAGCAGCCATTATCGGGGGTCAGGAAACACCATATATTTT
>NA|TRBJ2-3|TRBV19|once
CASSIDYTDTQYF
TGTGCCAGTAGTATTGACTACACGGATACGCAGTATTTT
>NA|TRBJ1-4|TRBV18|NA
CASSPGQGANEKLFF
TGTGCCAGCTCACCAGGGCAGGGTGCTAATGAAAAACTGTTTTTT
>NA|TRBJ2-1|TRBV4-2|NA
CASSQEDGRSSYNEQFF
TGTGCCAGCAGCCAAGAAGACGGGAGAAGCTCCTACAATGAGCAGTTCTTC
>TRBD2|TRBJ2-3|TRBV5-1|once
CASSLRGGTTDTQYF
TGCGCCAGCAGCTTGCGGGGGGGCACCACAGATACGCAGTATTTT
>NA|TRBJ1-3|TRBV11-2|NA
CASGQSPGNTIYF
TGTGCCAGCGGGCAGTCCCCGGGAAACACCATATATTTT
>NA|TRBJ2-7|TRBV12-2|few
CASRRLQGSYEQYF
TGTGCAAGTCGCCGCCTCCAGGGTTCCTACGAGCAGTACTTC
>TRBD1|TRBJ2-1|TRBV28|once
CASSRPPDRVTYNEQFF
TGTGCCAGCAGCCGACCCCCGGACAGGGTAACCTACAATGAGCAGTTCTTC
>NA|TRBJ2-1|TRBV9|NA
CASSDKGEQFF
TGTGCCAGCTCCGACAAGGGGGAGCAGTTCTTC
>TRBD2|TRBJ2-1|TRBV12-3/TRBV12-4|NA
CASSSGINEQFF
TGTGCCAGCTCTAGCGGAATTAATGAGCAGTTCTTC
>NA|TRBJ1-2|TRBV18|once
CASSPPSIANYGYTF
TGTGCCAGCTCACCACCCTCGATAGCTAACTATGGCTACACCTTC
>NA|TRBJ2-5|TRBV28|NA
CASSLSPGAGQETQYF
TGTGCCAGCAGTTTATCCCCGGGAGCCGGCCAAGAGACCCAGTACTTC
>NA|TRBJ2-5|TRBV7-9|NA
CASSQQTGSGETQYF
TGTGCCAGCAGCCAACAAACAGGGTCGGGAGAGACCCAGTACTTC
>TRBD2|TRBJ2-7|TRBV6-5|NA
CASSRTSGSYEQYF
TGTGCCAGCAGTCGGACTAGCGGGTCCTACGAGCAGTACTTC
>NA|TRBJ2-2|TRBV5-1|NA
CASNAGTRTGELFF
TGCGCCAGCAACGCGGGGACCAGGACCGGGGAGCTGTTTTTT
>NA|TRBJ2-3|TRBV28|NA
CASSSPGRHGQYF
TGTGCCAGCAGTTCCCCTGGGCGACATGGGCAGTATTTT
>TRBD1|TRBJ2-7|TRBV15|NA
CATSSPGSTGQGSHEQYF
TGTGCCACCAGCAGCCCGGGTAGCACGGGACAGGGGAGCCACGAGCAGTACTTC
>NA|TRBJ1-6|TRBV27|few
CASSRPFGTHSPLHF
TGTGCCAGCTCCCGCCCCTTCGGGACTCATTCACCCCTCCACTTT
>TRBD1|TRBJ2-3|TRBV10-3|NA
CAISGTGTVTQTDTQYF
TGTGCCATCAGTGGAACCGGGACAGTAACTCAAACAGATACGCAGTATTTT
>TRBD1|TRBJ2-7|TRBV10-2|NA
CASSEQGVLYEQYF
TGCGCCAGCAGTGAACAGGGGGTTTTGTACGAGCAGTACTTC
>TRBD2|TRBJ2-1|TRBV7-8|NA
CASSLGRLAEQFF
TGTGCCAGCAGCTTAGGAAGACTAGCTGAGCAGTTCTTC
>TRBD2|TRBJ2-4|TRBV5-1|once
CASSSPRGGGLDKNIQYF
TGCGCCAGCAGCTCCCCCCGCGGGGGGGGGCTGGACAAAAACATTCAGTACTTC
>TRBD1|TRBJ2-7|TRBV28|NA
CASRTSGQGYEQYF
TGTGCCAGCAGGACCAGCGGACAGGGATACGAGCAGTACTTC
>TRBD1|TRBJ2-7|TRBV7-9|few
CASSPTGVAWQYF
TGTGCCAGCAGCCCGACAGGGGTAGCTTGGCAGTACTTC
>TRBD2|TRBJ2-3|TRBV6-4|NA
CASSVTSGRPTDTQYF
TGTGCCAGCAGTGTCACTAGCGGAAGACCTACAGATACGCAGTATTTT
>TRBD2|TRBJ2-1|TRBV6-5|NA
CASSSGTSGYNEQFF
TGTGCCAGCAGTTCCGGGACTAGCGGTTACAATGAGCAGTTCTTC
>NA|TRBJ2-2|TRBV3-1/TRBV3-2|NA
CASSQGRASTGELFF
TGTGCCAGCAGCCAAGGGAGGGCGAGCACCGGGGAGCTGTTTTTT
>NA|TRBJ2-2|TRBV29-1|NA
CSAVGERGTGELFF
TGCAGCGCGGTAGGGGAAAGGGGCACCGGGGAGCTGTTTTTT
>NA|TRBJ2-1|TRBV18|few
CASSLRRTTGTNEQFF
TGTGCCAGCTCACTCCGGAGGACTACGGGGACTAATGAGCAGTTCTTC
>NA|TRBJ1-3|TRBV6-1|NA
CASSEAWTEVGNTIYF
TGTGCCAGCAGTGAAGCCTGGACAGAGGTTGGAAACACCATATATTTT
>TRBD1|TRBJ1-2|TRBV27|once
CASSLPDRARYTF
TGTGCCAGCAGTTTACCGGACAGGGCTCGCTACACCTTC
>TRBD1|TRBJ2-5|TRBV29-1|NA
CSDTGTGGGETQYF
TGCAGCGACACCGGGACAGGGGGCGGTGAGACCCAGTACTTC
>NA|TRBJ1-1|TRBV12-3/TRBV12-4|NA
CASRTQGTEAFF
TGTGCCAGCAGAACCCAGGGCACTGAAGCTTTCTTT
>NA|TRBJ1-6|TRBV5-1|NA
CASSLQASSYNSPLHF
TGCGCCAGCAGCTTACAGGCGAGCTCCTATAATTCACCCCTCCACTTT
>TRBD1|TRBJ1-6|TRBV6-6|once
CASSRTGSSYNSPLHF
TGTGCCAGCAGTCGGACAGGGAGCTCCTATAATTCACCCCTCCACTTT